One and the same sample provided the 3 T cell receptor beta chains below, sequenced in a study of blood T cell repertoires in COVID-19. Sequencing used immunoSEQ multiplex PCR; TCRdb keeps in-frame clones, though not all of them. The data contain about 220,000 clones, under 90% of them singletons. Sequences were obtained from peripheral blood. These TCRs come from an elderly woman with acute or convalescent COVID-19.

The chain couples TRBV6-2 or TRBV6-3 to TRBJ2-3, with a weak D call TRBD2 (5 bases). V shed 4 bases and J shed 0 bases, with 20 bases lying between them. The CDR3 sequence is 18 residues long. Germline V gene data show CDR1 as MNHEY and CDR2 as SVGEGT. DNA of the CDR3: TGTGCCAGCAGTTTCCTGGACTTGTCGGTGCGAAGCACAGATACGCAGTATTTT. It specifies CASSFLDLSVRSTDTQYF.

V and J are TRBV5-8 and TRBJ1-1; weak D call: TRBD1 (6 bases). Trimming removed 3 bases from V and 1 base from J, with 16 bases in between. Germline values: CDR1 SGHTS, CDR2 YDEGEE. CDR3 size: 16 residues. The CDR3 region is CASSSSHVRGNTEAFF. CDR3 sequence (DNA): TGTGCCAGCAGCTCCTCGCACGTCAGGGGGAACACTGAAGCTTTCTTT.

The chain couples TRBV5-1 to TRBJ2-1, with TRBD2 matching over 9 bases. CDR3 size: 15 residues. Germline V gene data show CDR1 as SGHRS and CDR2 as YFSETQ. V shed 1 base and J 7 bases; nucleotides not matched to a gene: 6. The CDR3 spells CASSLFGGGANEQFF. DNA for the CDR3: TGCGCCAGCAGCTTGTTCGGCGGGGGGGCAAATGAGCAGTTCTTC.